This T cell receptor beta chain was retrieved from a study of T-cell memory formation after mild COVID-19. The CDR3 runs to 14 residues. The germline CDR1 and CDR2 sequences are SEHNR and FQNEAQ (reference sequence). V dropped 5 bases and J dropped 1 base, with 11 bases sitting between them. Using its own MiXCR run on the 5' RACE reads, TCRdb lists one record per CDR3 protein. The data show 350,000 to 500,000 distinct CDR3 sequences, around 19% seen once. This clonotype was recorded many times. The V and J genes are TRBV7-9 and TRBJ1-1; the D is unclear. Input material: PBMCs or a T cell subset sorted from them (not recorded which). The source is an adult woman who had mild COVID-19 (a few samples of this study predate the infection). Cell type and time point are not known. The CDR3 coding sequence is TGTGCCAGCAGCCCAGAGAGTAGGAACACTGAAGCTTTCTTT. This codes for CASSPESRNTEAFF.